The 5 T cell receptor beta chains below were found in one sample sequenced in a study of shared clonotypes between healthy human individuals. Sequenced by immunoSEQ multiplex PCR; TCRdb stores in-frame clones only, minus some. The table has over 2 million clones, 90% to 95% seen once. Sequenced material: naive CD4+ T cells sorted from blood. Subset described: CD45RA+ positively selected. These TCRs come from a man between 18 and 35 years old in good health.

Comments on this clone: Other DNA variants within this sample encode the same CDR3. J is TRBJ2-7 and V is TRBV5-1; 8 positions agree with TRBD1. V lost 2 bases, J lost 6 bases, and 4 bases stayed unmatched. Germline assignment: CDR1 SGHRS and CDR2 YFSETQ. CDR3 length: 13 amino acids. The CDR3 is CASSFGQGSEQYF. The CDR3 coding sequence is TGCGCCAGCAGCTTCGGACAGGGAAGCGAGCAGTACTTC. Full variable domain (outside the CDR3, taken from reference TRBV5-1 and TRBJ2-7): KAGVTQTPRYLIKTRGQQVTLSCSPISGHRSVSWYQQTPGQGLQFLFEYFSETQRNKGNFPGRFSGRQFSNSRSEMNVSTLELGDSALYLCASSFGQGSEQYFGPGTRLTVT.

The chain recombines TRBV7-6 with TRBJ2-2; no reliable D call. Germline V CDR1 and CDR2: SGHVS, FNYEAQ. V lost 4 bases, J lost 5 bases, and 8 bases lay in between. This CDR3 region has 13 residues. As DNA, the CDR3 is TGTGCCAGCAGCTCCGCCTTAACCGGGGAGCTGTTTTTT. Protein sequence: CASSSALTGELFF.

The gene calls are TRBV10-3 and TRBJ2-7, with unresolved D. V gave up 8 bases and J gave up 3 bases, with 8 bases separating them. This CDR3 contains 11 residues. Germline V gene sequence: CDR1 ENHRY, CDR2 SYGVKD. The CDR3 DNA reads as TGTGCCATCGCCATCCTCTACGAGCAGTACTTC. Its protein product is CAIAILYEQYF.

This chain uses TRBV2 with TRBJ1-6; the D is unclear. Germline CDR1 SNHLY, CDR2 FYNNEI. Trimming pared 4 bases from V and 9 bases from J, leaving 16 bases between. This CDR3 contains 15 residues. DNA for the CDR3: TGTGCCAGCAGTGGGGAGCAGCCTCTAGGTTCACCCCTCCACTTT. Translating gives CASSGEQPLGSPLHF.

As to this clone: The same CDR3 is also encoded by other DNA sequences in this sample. The CDR3 DNA sequence: TGTGCCAGTAGTATAGTGGGACAGGGTAGCAATCAGCCCCAGCATTTT. Its protein product is CASSIVGQGSNQPQHF. The V and J genes are TRBV19 and TRBJ1-5, with 9 positions matching TRBD1. The V and J ends lost 1 base and 0 bases, in that order; junction bases with no gene match: 1. The CDR3 extends over 16 amino acids. CDR1 and CDR2 (germline): LNHDA, SQIVND (reference sequence).